The rows below give T cell receptor beta chains drawn from one sample of a study of T cell repertoires in cytomegalovirus infection. TCRdb re-called the reads with MiXCR, one entry per CDR3 protein. Among some 450,000 distinct CDR3 sequences listed, approximately 33% were seen once. The material sequenced was PBMCs. These receptors all stem from a human donor in good health (CMV status not recorded). Some clones in this sample may be carry-over from other donors' samples. The CDR3 runs from the conserved cysteine through the conserved F or W. The order of the fields is V gene, J gene, clone size, D gene, CDR3 DNA, CDR3 protein. A D gene is named only where the DNA matches it firmly. Clone size is stated in some rows and not others, as once, few, many or a class when expanded.

v_call: TRBV19
j_call: TRBJ2-7
clone_size: few
d_call: NA
cdr3_nt: TGTGCCACCTCCCCCCGGGCAGTTTCCTACGAGCAGTACTTC
cdr3_aa: CATSPRAVSYEQYF

v_call: TRBV7-6
j_call: TRBJ2-5
clone_size: many
d_call: NA
cdr3_nt: TGTGCCAGCAGCCCCGGGCCGCTCGAGACCCAGTACTTC
cdr3_aa: CASSPGPLETQYF

v_call: TRBV13
j_call: TRBJ2-1
clone_size: NA
d_call: NA
cdr3_nt: TGTGCCAGCAGCTTAGTCGAGGACTACAATGAGCAGTTCTTC
cdr3_aa: CASSLVEDYNEQFF

v_call: TRBV11-2
j_call: TRBJ2-1
clone_size: NA
d_call: NA
cdr3_nt: TGTGCCAGCAGCTTAAGGGGGACGGAGCAGTTCTTC
cdr3_aa: CASSLRGTEQFF

v_call: TRBV4-1
j_call: TRBJ1-5
clone_size: NA
d_call: NA
cdr3_nt: TGCGCCAGCAGCCAAGGGGGACTCCATAGCAATCAGCCCCAGCATTTT
cdr3_aa: CASSQGGLHSNQPQHF

v_call: TRBV20-1
j_call: TRBJ1-2
clone_size: NA
d_call: TRBD1
cdr3_nt: TGCAGTACCGAACAGGGGGCAGGCGGCTACACCTTC
cdr3_aa: CSTEQGAGGYTF

v_call: TRBV2
j_call: TRBJ1-5
clone_size: NA
d_call: NA
cdr3_nt: TGTGCCAGCAGTGTACAGGCATTGGGTAGCAATCAGCCCCAGCATTTT
cdr3_aa: CASSVQALGSNQPQHF

v_call: TRBV2
j_call: TRBJ2-1
clone_size: NA
d_call: TRBD2
cdr3_nt: TGTGCCAGCAGTGAGCGCCTAGCGGTAAACAATGAGCAGTTCTTC
cdr3_aa: CASSERLAVNNEQFF

v_call: TRBV7-6
j_call: TRBJ2-7
clone_size: many
d_call: NA
cdr3_nt: TGTGCCAGCAGCTCACGGACCGGTATCCGCTCCTACGAGCAGTACTTC
cdr3_aa: CASSSRTGIRSYEQYF

v_call: TRBV7-6
j_call: TRBJ1-5
clone_size: few
d_call: NA
cdr3_nt: TGTGCCAGCAGCCCTGGGGGGGCAGGACAGCCCCAGCATTTT
cdr3_aa: CASSPGGAGQPQHF

v_call: TRBV28
j_call: TRBJ2-5
clone_size: few
d_call: NA
cdr3_nt: TGTGCCAGCAGTTCCCCCCAACATAGAGGGGGCCAAGAGACCCAGTACTTC
cdr3_aa: CASSSPQHRGGQETQYF

v_call: TRBV27
j_call: TRBJ2-2
clone_size: few
d_call: TRBD2
cdr3_nt: TGTGCCAGCAGTATACAACTAGCGGGGGTTGGCACCGGGGAGCTGTTTTTT
cdr3_aa: CASSIQLAGVGTGELFF

v_call: TRBV4-1
j_call: TRBJ1-2
clone_size: few
d_call: TRBD1
cdr3_nt: TGCGCCAGCAGCCAAGATGGACAGGACTATGGCTACACCTTC
cdr3_aa: CASSQDGQDYGYTF

v_call: TRBV7-3
j_call: TRBJ1-3
clone_size: NA
d_call: NA
cdr3_nt: TGTGCCAGCAGCCGAAGTCCGGCCGGAAACACCATATATTTT
cdr3_aa: CASSRSPAGNTIYF

v_call: TRBV19
j_call: TRBJ1-2
clone_size: few
d_call: NA
cdr3_nt: TGTGCCAGCAAAAACCCCATACCGGGGAACTATGGCTACACCTTC
cdr3_aa: CASKNPIPGNYGYTF

v_call: TRBV9
j_call: TRBJ1-4
clone_size: few
d_call: NA
cdr3_nt: TGTGCCAGCAGCGTAGGAGGGGGGCGAGAAAAACTGTTTTTT
cdr3_aa: CASSVGGGREKLFF

v_call: TRBV6-6
j_call: TRBJ2-2
clone_size: NA
d_call: NA
cdr3_nt: TGTGCCCCAACAGACGGCGGGGAGCTTTTTTTT
cdr3_aa: CAPTDGGELFF

v_call: TRBV7-9
j_call: TRBJ1-1
clone_size: many
d_call: NA
cdr3_nt: TGTGCCAGCAGCTTATCGGATAACACTGAAGCTTTCTTT
cdr3_aa: CASSLSDNTEAFF

v_call: TRBV19
j_call: TRBJ2-1
clone_size: few
d_call: TRBD2
cdr3_nt: TGTGCCAGTAGTACGACTTTAGCGGGGGGGCCCATTGAGCAGTTCTTC
cdr3_aa: CASSTTLAGGPIEQFF

v_call: TRBV2
j_call: TRBJ2-7
clone_size: NA
d_call: TRBD1
cdr3_nt: TGTGCCAGCACCCAGGGACAGGGGTTTTACGAGCAGTACTTC
cdr3_aa: CASTQGQGFYEQYF

v_call: TRBV5-1
j_call: TRBJ2-7
clone_size: NA
d_call: TRBD1
cdr3_nt: TGCGCCAGCAGCATCAGGACAGGGGGATTCTCCTACGAGCAGTACTTC
cdr3_aa: CASSIRTGGFSYEQYF

v_call: TRBV7-9
j_call: TRBJ1-4
clone_size: NA
d_call: TRBD1
cdr3_nt: TGTGCCAGCAGCTTTCCCACTTACAGGGGGCGAAGGGAAAAACTGTTTTTT
cdr3_aa: CASSFPTYRGRREKLFF

v_call: TRBV15
j_call: TRBJ2-1
clone_size: NA
d_call: NA
cdr3_nt: TGTGCCACCAGCAGAGATTTTAATGAGCAGTTCTTC
cdr3_aa: CATSRDFNEQFF

v_call: TRBV7-6
j_call: TRBJ1-5
clone_size: NA
d_call: NA
cdr3_nt: TGTGCTAGCAGCTTAGGGGCTGTATGGAGCAATCAGCCCCAGCATTTT
cdr3_aa: CASSLGAVWSNQPQHF

v_call: TRBV7-9
j_call: TRBJ2-3
clone_size: few
d_call: NA
cdr3_nt: TGTGCCAGCAGTCGGGCGGGGCCAGGTACAGATACGCAGTATTTT
cdr3_aa: CASSRAGPGTDTQYF

v_call: TRBV7-6
j_call: TRBJ2-7
clone_size: NA
d_call: TRBD1
cdr3_nt: TGTGCCAGCAGACCCGGGCCAGGGGGCTACGAGCAGTACTTC
cdr3_aa: CASRPGPGGYEQYF

v_call: TRBV6-5
j_call: TRBJ2-3
clone_size: NA
d_call: NA
cdr3_nt: TGTGCCAGCAGTCCCGAGGGACTCCGCACAGATACGCAGTATTTT
cdr3_aa: CASSPEGLRTDTQYF

v_call: TRBV6-1
j_call: TRBJ1-2
clone_size: NA
d_call: TRBD1
cdr3_nt: TGTGCCAGCAGTGATATGGGACAGGGTAAAGGATTCTTCTATGGCTACACCTTC
cdr3_aa: CASSDMGQGKGFFYGYTF

v_call: TRBV19
j_call: TRBJ2-1
clone_size: few
d_call: TRBD1
cdr3_nt: TGTGCCAGTAGTTTGTCTGGACAGGACCCTGGGAATGAGCAGTTCTTC
cdr3_aa: CASSLSGQDPGNEQFF

v_call: TRBV19
j_call: TRBJ2-6
clone_size: NA
d_call: NA
cdr3_nt: TGTGCCAGTAGTATAGATCTGCAGCCTGGGGCCAACGTCCTGACTTTC
cdr3_aa: CASSIDLQPGANVLTF

v_call: TRBV6-2/TRBV6-3
j_call: TRBJ1-5
clone_size: few
d_call: TRBD1
cdr3_nt: TGTGCCAGCAGCTCCTTCGAAGGACAGGGAGTTCAGCCCCAGCATTTT
cdr3_aa: CASSSFEGQGVQPQHF

v_call: TRBV12-3/TRBV12-4
j_call: TRBJ2-1
clone_size: few
d_call: NA
cdr3_nt: TGTGCCAGCAGTTTTGGCTCAAGCTCCTACAATGAGCAGTTCTTC
cdr3_aa: CASSFGSSSYNEQFF

v_call: TRBV6-2/TRBV6-3
j_call: TRBJ2-7
clone_size: few
d_call: NA
cdr3_nt: TGTGCCAGCGGGGGTGCGGAGAAGTACTTC
cdr3_aa: CASGGAEKYF

v_call: TRBV20-1
j_call: TRBJ1-5
clone_size: few
d_call: TRBD1
cdr3_nt: TGCAGTGCTAGAGCCCCGGGACAGGGCAATCAGCCCCAGCATTTT
cdr3_aa: CSARAPGQGNQPQHF

v_call: TRBV4-3
j_call: TRBJ2-2
clone_size: few
d_call: TRBD1
cdr3_nt: TGCGCCAGCAGCCAAAGCGACAGGGGGACACCCGGGGAGCTGTTTTTT
cdr3_aa: CASSQSDRGTPGELFF

v_call: TRBV7-2
j_call: TRBJ1-2
clone_size: few
d_call: NA
cdr3_nt: TGTGCCAGCAGCTCACCGAACGACAGCCTCTATGGCTACACCTTC
cdr3_aa: CASSSPNDSLYGYTF

v_call: TRBV7-2
j_call: TRBJ2-5
clone_size: NA
d_call: NA
cdr3_nt: TGTGCCAGCAGCCCAGAAAAGGGGCGCGGTCTGTGGCAAGAGACCCAGTACTTC
cdr3_aa: CASSPEKGRGLWQETQYF

v_call: TRBV7-3
j_call: TRBJ1-1
clone_size: many
d_call: TRBD1
cdr3_nt: TGTGCCAGCAGCTCGACAGGGGGCTCGGTCACTGAAGCTTTCTTT
cdr3_aa: CASSSTGGSVTEAFF

v_call: TRBV7-6
j_call: TRBJ2-3
clone_size: many
d_call: TRBD2
cdr3_nt: TGTGCCAGCAGCTTAGGGACTAGCGGGGGGGCCGGCACAGATACGCAGTATTTT
cdr3_aa: CASSLGTSGGAGTDTQYF

v_call: TRBV7-8
j_call: TRBJ2-7
clone_size: many
d_call: TRBD1
cdr3_nt: TGTGCCAGCAGCTCAGGACAGGGAGAGTACTACGAGCAGTACTTC
cdr3_aa: CASSSGQGEYYEQYF

v_call: TRBV4-1
j_call: TRBJ1-2
clone_size: once
d_call: TRBD1
cdr3_nt: TGCGCCAGCAGCCAACCCAGACAGGGCGGGGGCTACACCTTC
cdr3_aa: CASSQPRQGGGYTF

v_call: TRBV7-4
j_call: TRBJ1-1
clone_size: NA
d_call: NA
cdr3_nt: TGTGCCAGCAGCCCCCGACGGACTAACACTGAAGCTTTCTTT
cdr3_aa: CASSPRRTNTEAFF

v_call: TRBV6-2/TRBV6-3
j_call: TRBJ2-2
clone_size: NA
d_call: NA
cdr3_nt: TGTGCCAGCAGTTACTCTGGCTCTCGCACCGGGGAGCTGTTTTTT
cdr3_aa: CASSYSGSRTGELFF

v_call: TRBV10-3
j_call: TRBJ2-5
clone_size: many
d_call: TRBD1
cdr3_nt: TGTGCCATCAGTAAACAAACAGGGGGCGAAGAGACCCAGTACTTC
cdr3_aa: CAISKQTGGEETQYF

v_call: TRBV6-5
j_call: TRBJ1-2
clone_size: NA
d_call: TRBD1
cdr3_nt: TGTGCCATCTGGACAGGGCCCCATGGCTACACCTTC
cdr3_aa: CAIWTGPHGYTF

v_call: TRBV6-8
j_call: TRBJ2-7
clone_size: NA
d_call: NA
cdr3_nt: TGTGCCAGCAGTTACTCGACGGGGGGCGACGAGAAGTACTTC
cdr3_aa: CASSYSTGGDEKYF

v_call: TRBV6-6
j_call: TRBJ1-1
clone_size: NA
d_call: NA
cdr3_nt: TGTGCCAGCATTTTGTCCCTTGGAGGGGAGAGTACTGAAGCTTTCTTT
cdr3_aa: CASILSLGGESTEAFF

v_call: TRBV7-2
j_call: TRBJ2-7
clone_size: many
d_call: TRBD1
cdr3_nt: TGTGCCAGCATCTACAGGGGGTACTCCTACGAGCAGTACTTC
cdr3_aa: CASIYRGYSYEQYF

v_call: TRBV7-2
j_call: TRBJ1-1
clone_size: many
d_call: TRBD1
cdr3_nt: TGTGCCAGCAGCTTAAGACCAGGGGGCGGGACGAACACTGAAGCTTTCTTT
cdr3_aa: CASSLRPGGGTNTEAFF

v_call: TRBV19
j_call: TRBJ2-7
clone_size: few
d_call: NA
cdr3_nt: TGTGCCAGTAGTCTACGGGCCAGCTACGAGCAGTACTTC
cdr3_aa: CASSLRASYEQYF

v_call: TRBV6-8
j_call: TRBJ1-4
clone_size: NA
d_call: NA
cdr3_nt: TGTGCCAGCAGTTACGCGGGGGCCGGTCGAGAAAAACTGTTTTTT
cdr3_aa: CASSYAGAGREKLFF

v_call: TRBV5-1
j_call: TRBJ2-1
clone_size: NA
d_call: TRBD1
cdr3_nt: TGCGCCAGCAGCTTGGGGGGACAGGGGGCCGCTGAGCAGTTCTTC
cdr3_aa: CASSLGGQGAAEQFF

v_call: TRBV6-1
j_call: TRBJ1-1
clone_size: few
d_call: TRBD1
cdr3_nt: TGTGCCAGCAGTCCTGGACAGGGTATGAGGACTGAAGCTTTCTTT
cdr3_aa: CASSPGQGMRTEAFF

v_call: TRBV7-2
j_call: TRBJ2-3
clone_size: NA
d_call: NA
cdr3_nt: TGTGCCAGCAGCTACTTTCGGGGAGATACGCAGTATTTT
cdr3_aa: CASSYFRGDTQYF

v_call: TRBV5-6
j_call: TRBJ2-7
clone_size: few
d_call: NA
cdr3_nt: TGTGCCAGCAGCTTGAATCGCAGGCAGCTGGGGATCGAGCAGTACTTC
cdr3_aa: CASSLNRRQLGIEQYF

v_call: TRBV7-2
j_call: TRBJ2-1
clone_size: many
d_call: NA
cdr3_nt: TGTGCCAGCAGCTTTGGGGGGACCATCTATTACAATGAGCAGTTCTTC
cdr3_aa: CASSFGGTIYYNEQFF

v_call: TRBV20-1
j_call: TRBJ2-5
clone_size: NA
d_call: TRBD2
cdr3_nt: TGCAGTGCTAGAGATAGGCGCGGGGGGGCCCAAGAGACCCAGTACTTC
cdr3_aa: CSARDRRGGAQETQYF

v_call: TRBV7-9
j_call: TRBJ1-6
clone_size: NA
d_call: NA
cdr3_nt: TGTGCCAGCAGCGAGGACAGCCCCTATAATTCACCCCTCCACTTT
cdr3_aa: CASSEDSPYNSPLHF

v_call: TRBV28
j_call: TRBJ2-7
clone_size: NA
d_call: NA
cdr3_nt: TGTGCCAGCAGGGGTCAGAGGGCTGCGAGGGGCTACGAGCAGTACTTC
cdr3_aa: CASRGQRAARGYEQYF